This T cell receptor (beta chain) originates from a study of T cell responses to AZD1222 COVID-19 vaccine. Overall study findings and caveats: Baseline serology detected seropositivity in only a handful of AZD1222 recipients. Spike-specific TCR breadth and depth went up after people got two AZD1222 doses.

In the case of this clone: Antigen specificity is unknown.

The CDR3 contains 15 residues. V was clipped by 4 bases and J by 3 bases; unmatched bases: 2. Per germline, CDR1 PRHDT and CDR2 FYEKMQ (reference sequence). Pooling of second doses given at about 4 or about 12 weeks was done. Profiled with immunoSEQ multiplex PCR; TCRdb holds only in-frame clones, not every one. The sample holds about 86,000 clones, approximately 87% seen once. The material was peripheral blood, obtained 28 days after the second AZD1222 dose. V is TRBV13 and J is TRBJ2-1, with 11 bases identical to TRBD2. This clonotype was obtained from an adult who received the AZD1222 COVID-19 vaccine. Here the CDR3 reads CASSSSGGLYNEQFF. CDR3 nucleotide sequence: TGTGCCAGCAGCTCTAGCGGGGGGCTCTACAATGAGCAGTTCTTC.